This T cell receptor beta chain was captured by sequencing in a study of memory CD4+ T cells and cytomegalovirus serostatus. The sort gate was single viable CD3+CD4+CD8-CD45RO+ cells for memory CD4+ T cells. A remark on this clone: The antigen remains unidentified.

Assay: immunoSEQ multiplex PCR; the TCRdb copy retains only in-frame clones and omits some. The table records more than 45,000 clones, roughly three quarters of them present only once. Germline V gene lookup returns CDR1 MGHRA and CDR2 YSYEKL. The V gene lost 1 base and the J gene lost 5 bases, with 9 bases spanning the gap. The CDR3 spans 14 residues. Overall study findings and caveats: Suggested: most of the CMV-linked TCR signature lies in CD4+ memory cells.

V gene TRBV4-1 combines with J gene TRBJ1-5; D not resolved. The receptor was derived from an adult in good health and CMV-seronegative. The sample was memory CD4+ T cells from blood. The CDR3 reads CASSQGRVDQPQHF. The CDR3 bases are TGCGCCAGCAGCCAAGGGCGAGTAGATCAGCCCCAGCATTTT.